The 14 T cell receptor beta chains below were found in one sample sequenced in a study of blood T cell repertoires in COVID-19. Sequencing was performed with immunoSEQ multiplex PCR; in TCRdb, only in-frame clones are kept and a portion is missing. The sample holds approximately 89,000 clones, over 80% seen once. Sequenced material: peripheral blood. The receptors originated from a woman aged 70-85 years with active or convalescent COVID-19.

This clone was seen a single time. This sequence joins TRBV18 and TRBJ1-2; the match to TRBD1 covers 7 bases. After removal of 6 bases from V and 1 base from J, the junction contained 2 bases not matched to a gene. The germline gives CDR1 KGHSH, CDR2 LQKENI. The CDR3 has 13 amino acids. The CDR3: CASSYRGNYGYTF. CDR3 nucleotides: TGTGCCAGCTCGTACAGGGGTAACTATGGCTACACCTTC.

CDR3 bases: TGTGCCAGCAGCGGGACATCTCATGAAAAACTGTTTTTT. The encoded protein is CASSGTSHEKLFF. The V call is TRBV9, the J call TRBJ1-4; D possibly corresponds to TRBD1 (5 bases). Germline V CDR1 and CDR2: SGDLS, YYNGEE. Between the trimmed V and J ends, which lost 3 bases and 6 bases, there was a span of 9 bases. CDR3 length: 13 amino acids.

The V and J genes are TRBV11-2 and TRBJ2-7, with D possibly TRBD2 on 7 matching bases. The CDR3 is 15 amino acids. Trimming stripped 2 bases from V and 2 bases from J, with 13 bases between. The germline gives CDR1 SGHAT, CDR2 FQNNGV. CDR3 sequence: CASSLSAGATYEQYF. CDR3 DNA: TGTGCCAGCAGCTTAAGTGCGGGGGCCACCTACGAGCAGTACTTC.

This chain links TRBV3-1 (or the pseudogene TRBV3-2) with TRBJ2-1; D unclear. V gave up 2 bases and J gave up 11 bases, with 7 bases separating them. CDR1 LGHDT and CDR2 YNNKEL come from the germline V gene (reference sequence). The CDR3 extends over 11 amino acids. The CDR3 here is CASSQQRKQFF. The CDR3 region has the DNA TGTGCCAGCAGCCAACAGAGGAAGCAGTTCTTC.

The V gene is TRBV15, the J gene TRBJ2-2; D is undetermined. V lost 6 bases, J lost 5 bases, and 16 bases lay in between. Germline V gives CDR1 LNHNV, CDR2 YYDKDF (reference sequence). This CDR3 contains 15 residues. CDR3 nucleotides: TGTGCCACCAGGAGTGAGAAATACCTGACCGGGGAGCTGTTTTTT. Encoded protein: CATRSEKYLTGELFF.

The chain carries TRBV7-2 and TRBJ1-1; TRBD1 agrees at 8 bases. The germline CDR1 and CDR2 sequences are SGHTA and FQGNSA. V was clipped by 5 bases and J by 4 bases; unmatched bases: 6. CDR3 length equals 14 residues. The CDR3 DNA reads TGTGCCAGCAGCCAGCAGGGGGCGAGCACTGAAGCTTTCTTT. Protein: CASSQQGASTEAFF. Full variable domain (remainder filled in from reference TRBV7-2 and TRBJ1-1): GAGVSQSPSNKVTEKGKDVELRCDPISGHTALYWYRQSLGQGLEFLIYFQGNSAPDKSGLPSDRFSAERTGGSVSTLTIQRTQQEDSAVYLCASSQQGASTEAFFGQGTRLTVV.

The V call is TRBV28, the J call TRBJ2-7; 7 bases agree with TRBD1. V trimming: 6 bases; J trimming: 2 bases; junction bases outside the gene matches: 7. The germline CDR1 and CDR2 sequences are MDHEN and SYDVKM. This CDR3 is built from 14 residues. The DNA for the CDR3 is TGTGCCAGCAGGGGGACAGCTTTCGCCTACGAGCAGTACTTC. Its translation is CASRGTAFAYEQYF. The variable domain in full, with the rest retrieved from reference TRBV28 and TRBJ2-7, is DVKVTQSSRYLVKRTGEKVFLECVQDMDHENMFWYRQDPGLGLRLIYFSYDVKMKEKGDIPEGYSVSREKKERFSLILESASTNQTSMYLCASRGTAFAYEQYFGPGTRLTVT.

V usage is TRBV10-1 and J usage is TRBJ1-4; 7 bases map to TRBD1. The CDR3 spans 14 residues. CDR1 is WNHNN and CDR2 is SYGVQD in the germline V gene (reference sequence). J was trimmed by 6 bases and V by 0 bases; bases with no gene match: 1. Written as DNA, the CDR3 is TGCGCCAGCAGTGAGTCCGGGACAGATGAAAAACTGTTTTTT. Its translation: CASSESGTDEKLFF.

The chain is built from TRBV7-2 and TRBJ1-1; 10 bases are shared with TRBD1. The CDR3 contains 15 residues. CDR1 is SGHTA and CDR2 is FQGNSA in the germline V gene. Trimming removed 5 bases from V and 5 bases from J; junction bases left unmatched: 8. The CDR3 nucleotides read TGTGCCAGCAGCCTCGGACAGGGGGTAAGTACTGAAGCTTTCTTT. It yields the protein CASSLGQGVSTEAFF.

This clone was seen once. The CDR3 is CASSLGQGMTDTQYF. As DNA, the CDR3 is TGCGCCAGCAGCCTCGGACAGGGTATGACAGATACGCAGTATTTT. The chain joins TRBV4-3 to TRBJ2-3; TRBD1 matches at 8 bases. Germline V lookup: CDR1 LGHNA, CDR2 YSLEER. The CDR3 extends over 15 amino acids. J lost 3 bases, V lost 4 bases, and 6 bases had no gene match.

V and J are TRBV10-3 and TRBJ1-4; 9 bases fit TRBD1. The junction had 8 bases not matched to a gene; V was cut back by 10 bases and J by 8 bases. The CDR3 is 13 residues long. Germline lookup yields CDR1 ENHRY and CDR2 SYGVKD. The CDR3 region has the DNA TGTGCCACCGGACAGGGGAGCGTCGAAAAACTGTTTTTT. Its protein product is CATGQGSVEKLFF.

This clone has a single count. The rearrangement links TRBV19 to TRBJ2-7; TRBD1 matches 7 bases. The CDR3 loop spans 15 amino acids. From germline, CDR1 is LNHDA and CDR2 SQIVND (reference sequence). V dropped 4 bases and J dropped 1; count of bases not matched to a gene: 7. Here the CDR3 DNA reads TGTGCCAGTAGTAGTGAGGGGACAGTTTCCTACGAGCAGTACTTC. Translated, it gives CASSSEGTVSYEQYF.

This rearrangement joins TRBV7-9 to TRBJ2-7; D is perhaps TRBD1 (5 bases). V shed 4 bases and J shed 3 bases, with 7 bases lying between them. Germline lookup yields CDR1 SEHNR and CDR2 FQNEAQ (reference sequence). The CDR3 totals 12 residues. In DNA, the CDR3 is TGTGCCAGCAGCTCTGGACACTACGAGCAGTACTTC. Translated: CASSSGHYEQYF. The full variable domain, with the rest looked up from reference TRBV7-9 and TRBJ2-7, is DTGVSQNPRHKITKRGQNVTFRCDPISEHNRLYWYRQTLGQGPEFLTYFQNEAQLEKSRLLSDRFSAERPKGSFSTLEIQRTEQGDSAMYLCASSSGHYEQYFGPGTRLTVT.

This chain links TRBV6-2 or TRBV6-3 with TRBJ2-4; 8 nucleotides align to TRBD1. The CDR3 has 15 residues. V was clipped by 5 bases and J by 5 bases; unmatched bases: 8. Per the germline V gene, CDR1 is MNHEY and CDR2 is SVGEGT. DNA for the CDR3: TGTGCCAGCAGTCGCCCGGGGACAGGCCAAAACATTCAGTACTTC. Protein product: CASSRPGTGQNIQYF.